One and the same sample provided the 10 T cell receptor beta chains below, sequenced in a study of T cell repertoires in cytomegalovirus infection. Using its own MiXCR run on the reads, TCRdb lists one record per CDR3 protein. Among some 300,000 distinct CDR3 sequences listed, roughly a sixth were seen once. Sequencing was carried out using PBMCs. These receptors all stem from a human donor in good health (CMV status not recorded). Some clones in this sample may be carry-over from other donors' samples.

This rearrangement joins TRBV6-1 to TRBJ2-5; TRBD2 matches at 7 bases. Looked up from germline, CDR1 is MNHNS and CDR2 is SASEGT. The J segment lost 2 bases and the V segment lost 8 bases, leaving 11 bases of the junction unmatched. This CDR3 region has 15 residues. The CDR3 DNA follows: TGTGCCAGCCACGGAAGCGGGGCATTACAAGAGACCCAGTACTTC. The encoded protein is CASHGSGALQETQYF.

This clonotype was detected only a few times. The V call is TRBV5-4, the J call TRBJ2-7; the D gene is possibly TRBD1 (6 bases). Germline loops: CDR1 SGHNT, CDR2 YYREEE (reference sequence). The CDR3 covers 15 residues. V dropped 3 bases and J dropped 9 bases, with 22 bases sitting between them. The CDR3 nucleotides read TGTGCCAGCAGCTCGGAGCAGGGGAAGGGCGGATGGCAGTACTTC. It yields the protein CASSSEQGKGGWQYF.

This clonotype appeared a few times. The chain has TRBV7-9 and TRBJ2-5; 8 bases are a match to TRBD2. V trimming: 2 bases; J trimming: 5 bases; junction bases outside the gene matches: 10. CDR3 length equals 16 residues. Germline CDR1 is SEHNR and CDR2 is FQNEAQ (reference sequence). This CDR3 is CASSLWGLVPGETQYF. The DNA of the CDR3 is TGTGCCAGCAGCTTATGGGGACTAGTACCCGGGGAGACCCAGTACTTC.

This clonotype was seen repeatedly, ten times or more. The genes are TRBV7-8 and TRBJ1-5, with D unclear. The CDR3 has 12 residues. V shed 1 base and J shed 13 bases, with 11 bases lying between them. Germline CDR1 reads SGHVS; CDR2 reads FQNEAQ. CDR3 loop: CASSLDNESQHF. CDR3 bases: TGTGCCAGCAGCTTAGACAATGAATCACAGCATTTT. Variable domain in full (rest from reference TRBV7-8 and TRBJ1-5): GAGVSQSPRYKVAKRGQDVALRCDPISGHVSLFWYQQALGQGPEFLTYFQNEAQLDKSGLPSDRFFAERPEGSVSTLKIQRTQQEDSAVYLCASSLDNESQHFGDGTRLSIL.

The chain combines TRBV9 with TRBJ1-2, with unresolved D. The CDR3 is 14 residues long. V was clipped by 2 bases and J by 2 bases, with 10 bases between them. Germline V CDR1 and CDR2: SGDLS, YYNGEE. The CDR3 loop reads CASSVNTGNYGYTF. The CDR3 DNA follows: TGTGCCAGCAGCGTTAACACCGGCAACTATGGCTACACCTTC. The whole variable domain, filled in from reference TRBV9 and TRBJ1-2, reads DSGVTQTPKHLITATGQRVTLRCSPRSGDLSVYWYQQSLDQGLQFLIQYYNGEERAKGNILERFSAQQFPDLHSELNLSSLELGDSALYFCASSVNTGNYGYTFGSGTRLTVV.

In its sample, this clonotype was seen a few times. The CDR3 loop reads CASSYEGGRTEAFF. CDR3 sequence (DNA): TGTGCCAGCAGTTACGAAGGGGGGAGGACTGAAGCTTTCTTT. The rearrangement uses TRBV6-2 or TRBV6-3 and TRBJ1-1, with a possible D match to TRBD1 (6 bases). Germline assignment: CDR1 MNHEY and CDR2 SVGEGT. V lost 2 bases to trimming and J lost 5 bases, with 12 bases between them. The CDR3 has 14 residues.

Only a few counts were recorded for this clonotype. The V and J genes are TRBV7-2 and TRBJ2-5, with 15 positions matching TRBD2. Germline CDR1 SGHTA, CDR2 FQGNSA. The CDR3 consists of 16 residues. Losses at the gene ends were 1 base for V and 10 bases for J; bases not matched to a gene: 7. In DNA form, the CDR3 reads TGTGCCAGCAGCTTAGTCTACGGACTAGCGGGGGGGATCCAGTACTTC. Amino acid sequence: CASSLVYGLAGGIQYF.

This clonotype was found a few times. This chain connects TRBV2 to TRBJ2-7, with D perhaps TRBD1 (6 bases). Trimming removed 3 bases from V and 2 bases from J, with 14 bases in between. CDR1 SNHLY and CDR2 FYNNEI come from the germline V gene. This CDR3 has 15 residues. The CDR3 loop is CASSDLQGIPYEQYF. The DNA for the CDR3 is TGTGCCAGCAGTGACCTCCAGGGGATCCCCTACGAGCAGTACTTC.

This clonotype was seen at least ten times. The V gene is TRBV12-3 or TRBV12-4, the J gene TRBJ2-7; 7 bases match TRBD1. Losses at the gene ends were 4 bases for V and 2 bases for J; bases not matched to a gene: 2. The CDR3 runs 13 residues. CDR3 bases: TGTGCCAGCAGTTACGGACAGGCCTACGAGCAGTACTTC. This gives the protein CASSYGQAYEQYF.

This clonotype has a count of ten or more. The genes are TRBV12-3 or TRBV12-4 and TRBJ2-5, with unresolved D. V was pared by 6 bases and J by 9 bases, with 14 bases between. The CDR3 has 12 residues. DNA of the CDR3: TGTGCCAGCAGCCTCGGATCCTCCTCCCAGTACTTC. Its protein product is CASSLGSSSQYF.